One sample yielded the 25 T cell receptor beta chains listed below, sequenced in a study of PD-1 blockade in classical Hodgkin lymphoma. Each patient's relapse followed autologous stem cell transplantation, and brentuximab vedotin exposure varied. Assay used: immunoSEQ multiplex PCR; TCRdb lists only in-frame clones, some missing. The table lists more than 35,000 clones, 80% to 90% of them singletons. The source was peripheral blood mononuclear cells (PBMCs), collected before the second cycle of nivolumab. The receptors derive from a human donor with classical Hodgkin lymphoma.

CDR3: CASSESGSTDTQYF. DNA of the CDR3: TGTGCCAGCAGTGAAAGCGGGAGCACAGATACGCAGTATTTT. The chain has TRBV6-4 and TRBJ2-3; D may be TRBD2 (6 bases). CDR1 and CDR2 (germline): MRHNA, SNTAGT. CDR3 size: 14 residues. Trimming took off 3 bases at V and 0 bases at J, with 7 bases between the two ends.

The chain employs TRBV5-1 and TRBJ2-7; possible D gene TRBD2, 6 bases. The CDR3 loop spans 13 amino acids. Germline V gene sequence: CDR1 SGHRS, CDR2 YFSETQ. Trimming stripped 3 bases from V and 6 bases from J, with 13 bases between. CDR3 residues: CASSSSSVAEQYF. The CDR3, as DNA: TGCGCCAGCAGCTCGTCTAGCGTAGCCGAGCAGTACTTC.

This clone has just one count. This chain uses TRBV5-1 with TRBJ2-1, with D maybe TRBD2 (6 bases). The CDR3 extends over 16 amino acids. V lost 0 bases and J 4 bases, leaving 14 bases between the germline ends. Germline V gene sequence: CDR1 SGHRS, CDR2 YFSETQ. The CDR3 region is CASSLDPEAGYNEQFF. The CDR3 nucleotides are TGCGCCAGCAGCTTGGATCCTGAGGCGGGGTACAATGAGCAGTTCTTC.

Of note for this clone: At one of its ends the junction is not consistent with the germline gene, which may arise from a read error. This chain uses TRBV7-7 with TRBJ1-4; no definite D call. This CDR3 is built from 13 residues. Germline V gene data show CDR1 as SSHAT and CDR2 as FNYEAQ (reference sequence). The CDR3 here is CASSQGRVEKLFF. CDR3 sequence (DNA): TGTGCTAGCAGCCAAGGACGAGTAGAAAAACTGTTTTTT.

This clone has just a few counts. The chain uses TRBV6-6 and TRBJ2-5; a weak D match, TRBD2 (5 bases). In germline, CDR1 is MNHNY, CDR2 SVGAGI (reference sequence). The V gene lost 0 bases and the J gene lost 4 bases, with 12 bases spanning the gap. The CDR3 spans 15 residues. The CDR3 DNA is TGTGCCAGCAGTTACTCCGCACTAGGGCGAGAGACCCAGTACTTC. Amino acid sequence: CASSYSALGRETQYF.

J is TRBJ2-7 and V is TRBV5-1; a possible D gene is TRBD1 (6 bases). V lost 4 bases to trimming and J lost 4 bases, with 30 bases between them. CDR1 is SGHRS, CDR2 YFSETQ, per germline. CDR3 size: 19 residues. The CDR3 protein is CASSLTGVRGYGIIYEQYF. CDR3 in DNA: TGCGCCAGCAGCCTTACCGGAGTCAGGGGATATGGGATTATTTACGAGCAGTACTTC.

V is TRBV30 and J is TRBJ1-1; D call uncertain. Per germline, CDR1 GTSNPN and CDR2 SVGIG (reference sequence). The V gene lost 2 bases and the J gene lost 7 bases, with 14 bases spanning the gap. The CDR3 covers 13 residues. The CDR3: CAWSPPVNVEAFF. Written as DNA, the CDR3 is TGTGCCTGGAGTCCCCCCGTAAATGTTGAAGCTTTCTTT.

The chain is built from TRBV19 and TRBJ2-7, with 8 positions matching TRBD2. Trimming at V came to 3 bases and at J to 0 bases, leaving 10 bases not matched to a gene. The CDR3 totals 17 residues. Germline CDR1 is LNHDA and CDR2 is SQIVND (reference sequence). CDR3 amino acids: CASSINLWSGSSYEQYF. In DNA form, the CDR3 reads TGTGCCAGTAGTATTAATCTGTGGAGCGGGAGCTCCTACGAGCAGTACTTC.

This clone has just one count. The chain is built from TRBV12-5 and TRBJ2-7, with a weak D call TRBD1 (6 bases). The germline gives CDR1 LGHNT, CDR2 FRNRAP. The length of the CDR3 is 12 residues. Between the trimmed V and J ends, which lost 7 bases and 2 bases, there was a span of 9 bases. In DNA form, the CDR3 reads TGTGCTAGTGTCAGGGGAACCTACGAGCAGTACTTC. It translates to CASVRGTYEQYF.

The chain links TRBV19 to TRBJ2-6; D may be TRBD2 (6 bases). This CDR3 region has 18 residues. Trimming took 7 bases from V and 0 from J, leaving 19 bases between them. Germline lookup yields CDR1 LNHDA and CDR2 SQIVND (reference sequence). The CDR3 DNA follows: TGTGCCAGTAAAAAGGGGTGGGCGGGACTCTCTGGGGCCAACGTCCTGACTTTC. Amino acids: CASKKGWAGLSGANVLTF.

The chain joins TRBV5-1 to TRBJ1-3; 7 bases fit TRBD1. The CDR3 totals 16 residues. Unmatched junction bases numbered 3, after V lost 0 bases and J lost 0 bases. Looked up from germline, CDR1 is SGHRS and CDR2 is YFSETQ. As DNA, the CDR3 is TGCGCCAGCAGCTTGGGGGGACAGAACTCTGGAAACACCATATATTTT. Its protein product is CASSLGGQNSGNTIYF.

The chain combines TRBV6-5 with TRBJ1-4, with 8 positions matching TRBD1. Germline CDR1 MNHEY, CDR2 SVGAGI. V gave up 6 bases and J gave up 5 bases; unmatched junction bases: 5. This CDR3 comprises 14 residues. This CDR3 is CASSGTGLNEKLFF. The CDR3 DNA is TGTGCCAGCAGCGGGACAGGCCTAAATGAAAAACTGTTTTTT.

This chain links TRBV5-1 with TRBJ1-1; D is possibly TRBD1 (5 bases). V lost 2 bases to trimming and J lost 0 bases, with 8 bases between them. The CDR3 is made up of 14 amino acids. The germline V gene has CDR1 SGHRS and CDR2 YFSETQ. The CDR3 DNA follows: TGCGCCAGCAGCTTTGACAGTCTGAACACTGAAGCTTTCTTT. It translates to CASSFDSLNTEAFF. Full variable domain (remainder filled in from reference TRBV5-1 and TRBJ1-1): KAGVTQTPRYLIKTRGQQVTLSCSPISGHRSVSWYQQTPGQGLQFLFEYFSETQRNKGNFPGRFSGRQFSNSRSEMNVSTLELGDSALYLCASSFDSLNTEAFFGQGTRLTVV.

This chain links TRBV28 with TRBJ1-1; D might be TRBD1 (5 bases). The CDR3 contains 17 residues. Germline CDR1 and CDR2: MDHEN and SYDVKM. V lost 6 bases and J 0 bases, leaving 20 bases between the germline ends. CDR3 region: CASRPREVWGLNTEAFF. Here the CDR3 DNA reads TGTGCCAGCAGACCCCGGGAGGTCTGGGGGTTGAACACTGAAGCTTTCTTT.

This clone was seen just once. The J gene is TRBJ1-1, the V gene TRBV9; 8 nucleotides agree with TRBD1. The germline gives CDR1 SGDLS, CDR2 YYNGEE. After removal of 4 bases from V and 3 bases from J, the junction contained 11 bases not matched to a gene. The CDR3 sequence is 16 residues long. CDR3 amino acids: CASSRGQGAWDTEAFF. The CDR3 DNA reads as TGTGCCAGCAGCAGAGGCCAGGGGGCCTGGGACACTGAAGCTTTCTTT.

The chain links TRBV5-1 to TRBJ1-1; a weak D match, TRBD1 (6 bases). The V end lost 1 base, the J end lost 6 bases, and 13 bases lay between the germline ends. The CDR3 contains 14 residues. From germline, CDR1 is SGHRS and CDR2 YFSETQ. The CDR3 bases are TGCGCCAGCAGCTTGTCTGGGGGGGCGGCTGAAGCTTTCTTT. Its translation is CASSLSGGAAEAFF.

Here the CDR3 DNA reads TGTGCCAGCAGCCAAGCCTGGACTAGCGGGAGTTCCTACAATGAGCAGTTCTTC. It codes for CASSQAWTSGSSYNEQFF. The chain recombines TRBV4-2 with TRBJ2-1; TRBD2 matches 13 bases. The CDR3 length is 18 residues. The J segment lost 1 base and the V segment lost 1 base, leaving 4 bases of the junction unmatched. In germline, CDR1 is LGHNA, CDR2 YNFKEQ.

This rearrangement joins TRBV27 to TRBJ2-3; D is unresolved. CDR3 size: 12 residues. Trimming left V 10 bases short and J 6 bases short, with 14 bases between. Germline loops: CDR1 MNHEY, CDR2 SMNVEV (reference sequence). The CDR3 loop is CATARSPDTQYF. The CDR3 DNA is TGTGCCACCGCGAGATCCCCCGATACGCAGTATTTT.

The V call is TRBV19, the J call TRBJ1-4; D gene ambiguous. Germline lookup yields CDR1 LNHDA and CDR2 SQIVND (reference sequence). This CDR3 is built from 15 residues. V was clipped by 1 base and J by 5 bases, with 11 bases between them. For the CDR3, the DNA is TGTGCCAGTAGTATAGTCCGGCAGATCAATGAAAAACTGTTTTTT. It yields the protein CASSIVRQINEKLFF.

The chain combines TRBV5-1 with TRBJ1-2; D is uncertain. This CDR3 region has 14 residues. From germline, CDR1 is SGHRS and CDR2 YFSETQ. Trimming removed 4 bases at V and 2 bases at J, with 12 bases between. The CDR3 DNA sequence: TGCGCCAGCAGCCCGATGACAAGGAACTATGGCTACACCTTC. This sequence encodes CASSPMTRNYGYTF.

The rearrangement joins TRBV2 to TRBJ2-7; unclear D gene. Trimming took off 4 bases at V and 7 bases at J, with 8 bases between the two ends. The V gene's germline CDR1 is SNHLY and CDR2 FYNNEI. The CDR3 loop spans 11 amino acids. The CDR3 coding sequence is TGTGCCAGCAGTGTCATCCGGGAGCAGTACTTC. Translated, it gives CASSVIREQYF.

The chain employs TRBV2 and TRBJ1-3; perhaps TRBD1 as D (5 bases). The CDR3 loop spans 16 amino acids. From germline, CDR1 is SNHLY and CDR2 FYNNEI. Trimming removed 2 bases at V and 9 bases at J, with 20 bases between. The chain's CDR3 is CASSERGLRGGTTIYF. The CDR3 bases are TGTGCCAGCAGTGAAAGGGGACTGCGCGGTGGGACCACCATATATTTT.

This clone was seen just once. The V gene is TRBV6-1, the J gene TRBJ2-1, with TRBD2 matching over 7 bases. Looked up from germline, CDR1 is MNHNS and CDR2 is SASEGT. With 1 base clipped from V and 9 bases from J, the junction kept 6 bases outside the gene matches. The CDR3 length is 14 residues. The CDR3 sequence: CASSEVAGSSEQFF. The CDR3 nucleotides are TGTGCCAGCAGTGAAGTAGCGGGTTCGTCTGAGCAGTTCTTC.

In DNA, the CDR3 is TGTGCCAGTAGGGGGGGCAGGACGGATTGGAGAGAAAAACTGTTTTTT. Encoded protein: CASRGGRTDWREKLFF. The chain has TRBV19 and TRBJ1-4, with a tentative D call TRBD1 (6 bases). The CDR3 contains 16 residues. Germline lookup yields CDR1 LNHDA and CDR2 SQIVND (reference sequence). Between the trimmed V and J ends, which lost 6 bases and 8 bases, there was a span of 22 bases.

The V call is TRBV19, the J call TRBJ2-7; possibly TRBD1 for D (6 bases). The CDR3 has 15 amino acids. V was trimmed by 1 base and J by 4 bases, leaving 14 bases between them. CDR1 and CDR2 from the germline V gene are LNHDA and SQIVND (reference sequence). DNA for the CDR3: TGTGCCAGTAGTATAGGATCACAGGGTGGATACGAGCAGTACTTC. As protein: CASSIGSQGGYEQYF.